The rows below give T cell receptor beta chains drawn from one sample of a study of cytomegalovirus exposure and HLA in healthy donors. TCRdb's copy holds only in-frame clones and misses some; the assay was immunoSEQ multiplex PCR. The sample has fewer than 200,000 clones, approximately 72% seen once; the top ten hold around 2.3%. Material for sequencing was PBMCs. The receptors originated from a human donor in good health. Both conserved end residues are part of each CDR3. A D gene is named only where the DNA matches it firmly. Size tells how often a clone was seen (once, few, many) or the class of an expanded clone, and some rows leave it out.

abundance: .
d_gene: TRBD1
j_gene: TRBJ2-3
v_gene: TRBV9
CDR3aa: CASSAGTGSGLGTDTQYF
CDR3nt: TGTGCCAGCAGCGCGGGGACAGGCTCCGGCCTCGGCACAGATACGCAGTATTTT

abundance: .
d_gene: .
j_gene: TRBJ1-1
v_gene: TRBV7-6
CDR3aa: CASSATGSTEAFF
CDR3nt: TGTGCCAGCAGCGCCACAGGGAGCACTGAAGCTTTCTTT

abundance: .
d_gene: .
j_gene: TRBJ1-1
v_gene: TRBV4-1
CDR3aa: CASSYRQDTEAFF
CDR3nt: TGCGCCAGCAGCTATCGACAGGACACTGAAGCTTTCTTT

abundance: .
d_gene: .
j_gene: TRBJ1-3
v_gene: TRBV10-3
CDR3aa: CAIRPQGNGNTIYF
CDR3nt: TGTGCCATTCGACCCCAGGGGAACGGAAACACCATATATTTT

abundance: .
d_gene: .
j_gene: TRBJ2-1
v_gene: TRBV19
CDR3aa: CASSALAQANNEQFF
CDR3nt: TGTGCCAGTAGTGCGCTAGCGCAGGCCAACAATGAGCAGTTCTTC

abundance: once
d_gene: TRBD2
j_gene: TRBJ2-7
v_gene: TRBV5-4
CDR3aa: CASSSGLVSHEQYF
CDR3nt: TGTGCCAGCAGCTCGGGACTAGTAAGCCACGAGCAGTACTTC

abundance: .
d_gene: .
j_gene: TRBJ2-3
v_gene: TRBV5-1
CDR3aa: CASRYSGVSTDTQYF
CDR3nt: TGCGCCAGCAGATATAGCGGAGTAAGCACAGATACGCAGTATTTT

abundance: once
d_gene: TRBD2
j_gene: TRBJ2-3
v_gene: TRBV12-5
CDR3aa: CASGLGLAGEWRTDTQYF
CDR3nt: TGTGCTAGTGGCCTCGGACTAGCGGGGGAATGGAGGACAGATACGCAGTATTTT

abundance: few
d_gene: .
j_gene: TRBJ1-4
v_gene: TRBV5-1
CDR3aa: CASRDTPAEKLFF
CDR3nt: TGCGCCAGCAGAGACACCCCCGCCGAAAAACTGTTTTTT

abundance: .
d_gene: .
j_gene: TRBJ1-1
v_gene: TRBV20-1
CDR3aa: CSARTGTEAFF
CDR3nt: TGCAGTGCTAGGACCGGGACTGAAGCTTTCTTT

abundance: .
d_gene: .
j_gene: TRBJ1-2
v_gene: TRBV14
CDR3aa: CASSQDHVGGYGYTF
CDR3nt: TGTGCCAGCAGCCAAGATCATGTTGGGGGGTACGGCTACACCTTC